These 12 T cell receptor beta chains share one sample of origin, sequenced in a study of shared clonotypes between healthy human individuals. TCRdb's copy holds only in-frame clones and misses some; the assay was immunoSEQ multiplex PCR. Here the sample spans millions of clones, roughly 93% being singletons. The material sequenced was naive CD4+ T cells from PBMCs. As for subset: CD45RA+ positively selected. These receptors were obtained from a man younger than 35 in good health. Some clones in this sample may be carry-over from other donors' samples.

The V gene is TRBV5-1, the J gene TRBJ2-3; D call uncertain. V lost 0 bases and J lost 0, with 8 bases in between. The CDR3 runs 15 residues. Looked up from germline, CDR1 is SGHRS and CDR2 is YFSETQ. CDR3 sequence reads: CASSLATFSTDTQYF. The CDR3 DNA is TGCGCCAGCAGCTTGGCCACTTTCAGCACAGATACGCAGTATTTT.

A note on this clone: Distinct nucleotide sequences in the sample also encode this CDR3. The rearrangement links TRBV27 to TRBJ2-1; 13 bases are a match to TRBD2. The CDR3 is made up of 15 amino acids. Germline V gene lookup returns CDR1 MNHEY and CDR2 SMNVEV (reference sequence). Trimming cost V 4 bases and J 4 bases; bases outside gene matches: 1. CDR3 sequence reads: CASSSLAGGYNEQFF. As DNA, the CDR3 is TGTGCCAGCAGTTCACTAGCGGGAGGGTACAATGAGCAGTTCTTC.

V is TRBV5-1 and J is TRBJ1-2; weak D call: TRBD1 (5 bases). The CDR3 has 16 residues. CDR1 and CDR2 from the germline V gene are SGHRS and YFSETQ. V lost 2 bases, J lost 4 bases, and 18 bases lay in between. CDR3 loop: CASSFLGQGGRYGYTF. The DNA for the CDR3 is TGCGCCAGCAGCTTCCTGGGGCAGGGCGGACGCTATGGCTACACCTTC. Looking up the rest from reference TRBV5-1 and TRBJ1-2 gives the full variable domain: KAGVTQTPRYLIKTRGQQVTLSCSPISGHRSVSWYQQTPGQGLQFLFEYFSETQRNKGNFPGRFSGRQFSNSRSEMNVSTLELGDSALYLCASSFLGQGGRYGYTFGSGTRLTVV.

The chain uses TRBV2 and TRBJ2-3; D perhaps matches TRBD2 (5 bases). The V gene lost 7 bases and the J gene lost 2 bases, with 13 bases spanning the gap. This CDR3 has 14 amino acids. Per germline, CDR1 SNHLY and CDR2 FYNNEI. CDR3 sequence reads: CASKLLGNTDTQYF. The CDR3 nucleotides read TGTGCCAGCAAATTACTAGGAAACACAGATACGCAGTATTTT.

DNA of the CDR3: TGTGCCAGCAGCCAGAGTCCGGGGCGGGGGTTCGGCACTGAAGCTTTCTTT. Its translation: CASSQSPGRGFGTEAFF. This sequence joins TRBV7-6 and TRBJ1-1; D perhaps matches TRBD1 (5 bases). In germline, CDR1 is SGHVS, CDR2 FNYEAQ. V was pared by 5 bases and J by 4 bases, with 23 bases between. The CDR3 has 17 residues.

Remarks on this clone: One end of the junction is discordant with germline, which a read error may explain. V is TRBV28 and J is TRBJ2-7; D remains ambiguous. In germline, CDR1 is MDHEN, CDR2 SYDVKM. CDR3 length: 10 amino acids. The CDR3 protein is CASSTAAMVF. Here the CDR3 DNA reads TGTGCCAGCAGCACGGCGGCTATGGTCTTC.

The J gene is TRBJ2-6, the V gene TRBV2, with a possible D match to TRBD2 (6 bases). Germline CDR1 SNHLY, CDR2 FYNNEI. The CDR3 is 16 residues long. V gave up 8 bases and J gave up 0 bases, with 14 bases separating them. In nucleotides, the CDR3 is TGTGCCAGCCGCCGGGACTTTCTCTCTGGGGCCAACGTCCTGACTTTC. Protein sequence: CASRRDFLSGANVLTF.

The V call is TRBV11-3, the J call TRBJ2-5; 7 bases are shared with TRBD2. V lost 3 bases to trimming and J lost 7 bases; unmatched junction nucleotides: 8. Germline CDR1 and CDR2: SGHNT and YENEEA. CDR3 length equals 14 residues. The CDR3 nucleotides are TGTGCCAGCAGCTTGGGCCGGACTAGTGGGACCCAGTACTTC. It yields the protein CASSLGRTSGTQYF.

This chain links TRBV30 with TRBJ1-5; no clear D gene. The length of the CDR3 is 14 residues. Germline V gene lookup returns CDR1 GTSNPN and CDR2 SVGIG (reference sequence). V was cut by 0 bases and J by 4 bases, with 10 bases left in between. This chain's CDR3 is CAWSVWGGNQPQHF. CDR3 nucleotides: TGTGCCTGGAGTGTCTGGGGTGGGAATCAGCCCCAGCATTTT.

This clone was detected only once. In nucleotides, the CDR3 is TGCAGCACTGGACAGGGGGCTCATCAATCAGATACGCAGTATTTT. Protein product: CSTGQGAHQSDTQYF. The rearrangement joins TRBV29-1 to TRBJ2-3; 11 bases line up with TRBD1. Germline loops: CDR1 SQVTM, CDR2 ANQGSEA. CDR3 length: 15 amino acids. V lost 8 bases, J lost 4 bases, and 11 bases stayed unmatched.

This sequence joins TRBV30 and TRBJ1-3; D gene unclear. V was clipped by 0 bases and J by 7 bases, with 10 bases between them. Germline CDR1 reads GTSNPN; CDR2 reads SVGIG (reference sequence). The CDR3 has 13 amino acids. CDR3 in amino acids: CAWSVAIKNTIYF. The CDR3 bases are TGTGCCTGGAGTGTAGCCATAAAGAACACCATATATTTT.

The chain recombines TRBV28 with TRBJ1-4; 8 bases match TRBD1. After removal of 2 bases from V and 11 bases from J, the junction contained 13 bases not matched to a gene. The CDR3 totals 16 residues. Germline CDR1 and CDR2: MDHEN and SYDVKM. The CDR3 DNA is TGTGCCAGCAGTTTAAAACGACCGGGACAGGCCGACAAACTGTTTTTT. Translation: CASSLKRPGQADKLFF.